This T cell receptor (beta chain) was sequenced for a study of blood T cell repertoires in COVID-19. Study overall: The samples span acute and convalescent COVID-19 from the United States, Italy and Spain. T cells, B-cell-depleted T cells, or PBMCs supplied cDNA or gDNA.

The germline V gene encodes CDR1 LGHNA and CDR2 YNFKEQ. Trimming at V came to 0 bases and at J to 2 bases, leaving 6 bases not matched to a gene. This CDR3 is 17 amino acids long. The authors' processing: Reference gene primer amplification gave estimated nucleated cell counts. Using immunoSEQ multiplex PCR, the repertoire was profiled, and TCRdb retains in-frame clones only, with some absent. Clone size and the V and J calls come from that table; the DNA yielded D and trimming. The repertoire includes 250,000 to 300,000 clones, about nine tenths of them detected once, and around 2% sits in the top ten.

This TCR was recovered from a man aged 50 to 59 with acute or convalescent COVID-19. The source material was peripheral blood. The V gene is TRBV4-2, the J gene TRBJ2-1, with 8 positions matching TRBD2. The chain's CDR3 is CASSQDLLRGAYNEQFF. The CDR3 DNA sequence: TGTGCCAGCAGCCAAGATCTTCTGCGGGGGGCCTACAATGAGCAGTTCTTC.